This TCR beta chain is drawn from a study of blood T cell repertoires in COVID-19. Study-level background: Researchers got acute and convalescent COVID-19 samples from the United States, Italy and Spain. In each case, the material was cDNA or gDNA derived from T cells, B-cell-depleted T cells, or PBMCs.

Sequenced by immunoSEQ multiplex PCR; TCRdb stores in-frame clones only, minus some. This sample has 65,000 to 95,000 clones; approximately 85% occur once, and the top ten carry 6% to 8%. Germline CDR1 LGHNA, CDR2 YSLEER. Trimming took 0 bases from V and 3 from J, leaving 6 bases between them. The CDR3 covers 14 residues. Sample: peripheral blood. This chain joins TRBV4-3 and TRBJ1-5, with D hard to call. This receptor was identified in a man aged 65-85 years with acute or convalescent COVID-19. CDR3 bases: TGCGCCAGCAGCCAAGATCCCTACAATCAGCCCCAGCATTTT. This sequence encodes CASSQDPYNQPQHF.